The T cell receptor (beta chain) under discussion was sequenced for a study of Graves' ophthalmopathy and Graves' hyperthyroidism. Study observations and caveats: Ophthalmopathy cases were distinguished from stable hyperthyroidism by a 13-signature model, reaching 87.88% sensitivity and 81.08% specificity. Ophthalmopathy progression was predicted by the model at about 70% sensitivity and less than 80% specificity.

Exclusion criteria comprised other autoimmune diseases, uncontrolled infections, pregnancy or lactation in patients. TCR beta CDR3 amplification used RNA transcripts. HTBI primers were employed in first-round RT-PCR, then a second-round multiplex PCR followed. TCRdb called the multiplex PCR reads again in MiXCR, with one record for every CDR3 protein. The profile shows about 640,000 distinct CDR3 sequences, 35% to 45% of them singletons. The length of the CDR3 is 15 residues. J gave up 1 base and V 5 bases, and 8 bases lay outside the gene matches. Germline CDR1 is SGHAT and CDR2 is FQDESV (reference sequence). In regard to this clonotype: Antigen: not known.

The sample comprised peripheral blood. The chain uses TRBV11-1 and TRBJ2-7; TRBD1 agrees at 7 bases. The TCR comes from an adult man with Graves' ophthalmopathy. This CDR3 reads CASSPTGQMSYEQYF. Written as DNA, the CDR3 is TGTGCCAGCAGCCCGACGGGACAGATGTCCTACGAGCAGTACTTC.